The 22 T cell receptor beta chains reported below all come from one sample, sequenced in a study of CXCR3-negative and CXCR3-positive naive CD8 T cells. Study-level points and caveats: The study found more hydrophobic TRB CDR3s in CXCR3-positive naive cells than in CXCR3-negative naive cells.

No antigen has been identified for these receptors. cDNA libraries for TRB were generated by 5' RACE incorporating UMI labels. TCRdb re-analyzed the 5' RACE reads; it lists each CDR3 protein once, without DNA. The repertoire table contains roughly 99,000 distinct CDR3 sequences. Sample: naive CXCR3+ CD8+ T cells from blood. The sample's subset: CD45RO-CCR7+CD27+CD95- naive CD8+ T cells expressing CXCR3 (TNR3+). These receptors were collected from a human donor in good health. Some clones in this sample may be carry-over from other donors' samples.

V usage is TRBV7-2 and J usage is TRBJ2-7; the TCRdb call, TRBD1, lacks DNA for checking. This CDR3 has 17 amino acids. Germline-derived CDR1 and CDR2 are SGHTA and FQGNSA. The CDR3 protein is CASSLAGWGTASYEQYF.

The chain is built from TRBV12-3 or TRBV12-4 and TRBJ1-2; no DNA is available, so the TRBD1 call from TCRdb remains unchecked. The CDR3 is 14 amino acids. CDR3 residues: CASSRTGDPYGYTF.

The CDR3 spells CSVGRQEPNTGELFF. The V gene is TRBV29-1, the J gene TRBJ2-2; TCRdb names TRBD2, which stays unverified in the absence of DNA. CDR3 size: 15 residues. Per the germline V gene, CDR1 is SQVTM and CDR2 is ANQGSEA.

The rearrangement links TRBV13 to TRBJ1-1. Germline V gene lookup returns CDR1 PRHDT and CDR2 FYEKMQ (reference sequence). The CDR3 sequence is 14 residues long. CDR3 protein: CASSLGSLNTEAFF.

The chain employs TRBV15 and TRBJ2-5; TCRdb outputs TRBD1, but without DNA this stays unchecked. CDR1 is LNHNV and CDR2 is YYDKDF in the germline V gene (reference sequence). The CDR3 loop spans 14 amino acids. The CDR3 region is CATSLWGPGETQYF.

The chain employs TRBV28 and TRBJ1-4; TCRdb indicates TRBD1, and absent DNA this call remains unverified. Per the germline V gene, CDR1 is MDHEN and CDR2 is SYDVKM. The CDR3 runs 15 residues. The CDR3 sequence: CASSLRGQLNEKLFF. Full variable domain (remainder filled in from reference TRBV28 and TRBJ1-4): DVKVTQSSRYLVKRTGEKVFLECVQDMDHENMFWYRQDPGLGLRLIYFSYDVKMKEKGDIPEGYSVSREKKERFSLILESASTNQTSMYLCASSLRGQLNEKLFFGSGTQLSVL.

The V and J genes are TRBV7-2 and TRBJ2-7; TCRdb calls TRBD1, which cannot be checked without DNA. The CDR3 is 12 residues long. Germline V gives CDR1 SGHTA, CDR2 FQGNSA. Here the CDR3 reads CASSSDSIEQYF. Full variable domain (outside the CDR3, taken from reference TRBV7-2 and TRBJ2-7): GAGVSQSPSNKVTEKGKDVELRCDPISGHTALYWYRQSLGQGLEFLIYFQGNSAPDKSGLPSDRFSAERTGGSVSTLTIQRTQQEDSAVYLCASSSDSIEQYFGPGTRLTVT.

The gene calls are TRBV20-1 and TRBJ2-7; TCRdb's D call of TRBD1 is untestable without DNA. This CDR3 is 16 amino acids long. From germline, CDR1 is DFQATT and CDR2 SNEGSKA (reference sequence). The chain's CDR3 is CSARDPDRGTLYEQYF.

This rearrangement joins TRBV7-9 to TRBJ2-4; the TCRdb D gene call, TRBD2, has no DNA to confirm it. CDR3 length equals 13 residues. The germline gives CDR1 SEHNR, CDR2 FQNEAQ (reference sequence). This chain's CDR3 is CASHAGAKNIQYF.

The chain couples TRBV20-1 to TRBJ2-3; checking the TCRdb D call of TRBD2 is not possible without DNA. The CDR3 totals 22 residues. Germline V CDR1 and CDR2: DFQATT, SNEGSKA (reference sequence). CDR3 in amino acids: CSARVFPAGGRLSLTHTDTQYF.

The chain has TRBV19 and TRBJ2-7; with no DNA, the TCRdb D assignment of TRBD1 cannot be verified. Germline V CDR1 and CDR2: LNHDA, SQIVND (reference sequence). The CDR3 runs 13 residues. CDR3 region: CAASGPGGHEQYF.

V usage is TRBV7-9 and J usage is TRBJ2-1; TCRdb's D call of TRBD2 is untestable without DNA. From germline, CDR1 is SEHNR and CDR2 FQNEAQ (reference sequence). This CDR3 region has 15 residues. CDR3 region: CASSGVGLADNEQFF.

The V and J genes are TRBV29-1 and TRBJ2-2; TCRdb proposes TRBD1, but this gene call is untestable without DNA. The CDR3 is 16 residues long. Per germline, CDR1 SQVTM and CDR2 ANQGSEA. The CDR3 region is CSVEGGTGRNTGELFF.

This chain connects TRBV2 to TRBJ2-7; lacking DNA, the TRBD1 call made by TCRdb goes unchecked. Looked up from germline, CDR1 is SNHLY and CDR2 is FYNNEI. The length of the CDR3 is 15 residues. The CDR3 reads CASSVLAGGSVEQYF.

The rearrangement links TRBV12-3 or TRBV12-4 to TRBJ2-1; without DNA, the TCRdb call of TRBD1 cannot be checked. The CDR3 is made up of 15 amino acids. CDR3 residues: CASTPTGGLYNEQFF.

This chain joins TRBV10-3 and TRBJ2-3; there is no DNA to check the TCRdb D call of TRBD2. Germline V CDR1 and CDR2: ENHRY, SYGVKD. This CDR3 has 16 residues. The CDR3 is CAISEPSGGLRDTQYF.

CDR3 residues: CSVGQARGEQYF. This chain uses TRBV29-1 with TRBJ2-7; without DNA, the TCRdb call of TRBD2 cannot be checked. Looked up from germline, CDR1 is SQVTM and CDR2 is ANQGSEA. The CDR3 extends over 12 amino acids.

The genes are TRBV7-6 and TRBJ2-3; there is no DNA to check the TCRdb D call of TRBD1. Germline CDR1 and CDR2: SGHVS and FNYEAQ. The CDR3 has 16 residues. The CDR3 here is CASSRPRDGGQDTQYF.

The chain recombines TRBV7-3 with TRBJ2-2; the TCRdb call, TRBD2, lacks DNA for checking. CDR3 length: 15 amino acids. Germline CDR1 and CDR2: SGHTA and FQGTGA. The CDR3 sequence is CASSPHSGGTGELFF.

The chain uses TRBV12-3 or TRBV12-4 and TRBJ2-6; TCRdb designates TRBD1, a call that cannot be tested without DNA. The CDR3 is 16 residues long. CDR3: CASSESGDSGANVLTF.

This CDR3 reads CASSPITGTGDHEQYF. The rearrangement links TRBV5-1 to TRBJ2-7; no DNA is available, so the TRBD1 call from TCRdb remains unchecked. From germline, CDR1 is SGHRS and CDR2 YFSETQ. CDR3 length: 16 amino acids.

This rearrangement joins TRBV29-1 to TRBJ2-7; TCRdb indicates TRBD1, and absent DNA this call remains unverified. CDR1 and CDR2 (germline): SQVTM, ANQGSEA. This CDR3 is 13 amino acids long. CDR3 sequence: CSVSDSRRYEQYF.